The 32 T cell receptor beta chains in this list originate from one sample, sequenced in a study of blood T cells in healthy people across ages. For the second PCR, which ran for roughly 6 to 12 cycles, a sample-barcoded 5' primer and a J-beta primer mix were used. MiXCR, run by TCRdb on the 5' RACE reads, gives a single entry per CDR3 protein. This table has about a million distinct CDR3 sequences, roughly 47% appearing once. Sequenced sample: blood. The receptors shown here come from a woman in her fifties or sixties in good health.

This clonotype was detected only a few times. This rearrangement joins TRBV28 to TRBJ1-1; no clear D. With 6 bases removed from V and 4 bases from J, the gap between germline ends came to 15 bases. The CDR3 runs 14 residues. Germline lookup yields CDR1 MDHEN and CDR2 SYDVKM. CDR3 sequence (DNA): TGTGCCAGCAGAGCCGCGGGCGGGAGCACTGAAGCTTTCTTT. The encoded protein is CASRAAGGSTEAFF.

This chain links TRBV12-3 or TRBV12-4 with TRBJ2-5, with D possibly matching TRBD1 (6 bases). CDR3 size: 11 residues. Trimming cost V 7 bases and J 7 bases, with 10 bases left between them. CDR3 sequence reads: CASNRAGTQYF. In nucleotides, the CDR3 is TGTGCCAGCAACAGGGCGGGGACCCAGTACTTC.

V is TRBV18 and J is TRBJ2-5; D might be TRBD1 or TRBD2, each matching 5 bases. The better agreement between TRBJ2-7 and the DNA end casts doubt on the J call. This CDR3 region has 15 residues. The germline CDR1 and CDR2 sequences are KGHSH and LQKENI. The CDR3 loop is CASSPNGAFFHEQYF. The DNA for the CDR3 is TGTGCCAGCTCACCGAACGGGGCCTTTTTCCACGAGCAGTACTTC.

This clonotype was detected many times. The chain is built from TRBV25-1 and TRBJ2-1; no clear D gene. CDR1 is MGHDK and CDR2 is SYGVNS in the germline V gene. This CDR3 contains 16 residues. V was trimmed by 4 bases and J by 0 bases, leaving 13 bases between them. CDR3 amino acids: CASSGWGSSSYNEQFF. The CDR3 region has the DNA TGTGCCAGCAGTGGGTGGGGATCGAGCTCCTACAATGAGCAGTTCTTC.

The J gene is TRBJ2-5, the V gene TRBV11-3; 12 bases are a match to TRBD2. This CDR3 contains 16 residues. V lost 4 bases, J lost 5 bases, and 8 bases stayed unmatched. Germline V gives CDR1 SGHNT, CDR2 YENEEA. CDR3 loop: CASSSSTSGSWETQYF. DNA of the CDR3: TGTGCCAGCAGCTCGTCGACTAGCGGGAGCTGGGAGACCCAGTACTTC.

The J gene is TRBJ1-2, the V gene TRBV5-4; 7 bases agree with TRBD1. V gave up 9 bases and J gave up 4 bases; unmatched junction bases: 9. Germline V lookup: CDR1 SGHNT, CDR2 YYREEE (reference sequence). The CDR3 totals 13 residues. The CDR3 nucleotides read TGTGCCACCCGGGACAGAACGTTCTATGGCTACACCTTC. Encoded protein: CATRDRTFYGYTF.

This clonotype was observed a handful of times. The chain is built from TRBV15 and TRBJ2-4; no reliable D call. CDR3 length: 13 amino acids. V was pared by 1 base and J by 8 bases, with 9 bases between. Germline loops: CDR1 LNHNV, CDR2 YYDKDF (reference sequence). CDR3 DNA: TGTGCCACCAGCAGAGCTATTAGCTACATTCAGTACTTC. It encodes CATSRAISYIQYF. The variable domain in full, completed from reference TRBV15 and TRBJ2-4, reads DAMVIQNPRYQVTQFGKPVTLSCSQTLNHNVMYWYQQKSSQAPKLLFHYYDKDFNNEADTPDNFQSRRPNTSFCFLDIRSPGLGDTAMYLCATSRAISYIQYFGAGTRLSVL.

V usage is TRBV4-3 and J usage is TRBJ2-6; D unresolved. V was pared by 0 bases and J by 0 bases, with 6 bases between. This CDR3 has 16 residues. Germline V gives CDR1 LGHNA, CDR2 YSLEER. The DNA for the CDR3 is TGCGCCAGCAGCCAAGATAGGACCTCTGGGGCCAACGTCCTGACTTTC. Translating gives CASSQDRTSGANVLTF.

The chain uses TRBV2 and TRBJ2-7, with unresolved D. Germline assignment: CDR1 SNHLY and CDR2 FYNNEI. Between the trimmed V and J ends, which lost 3 bases and 7 bases, there was a span of 16 bases. CDR3 size: 14 residues. CDR3 loop: CASSEGGERWEQYF. CDR3 DNA sequence: TGTGCCAGCAGTGAGGGTGGGGAAAGGTGGGAGCAGTACTTC. Based on the CDR3 plus reference TRBV2 and TRBJ2-7, the full variable domain is EPEVTQTPSHQVTQMGQEVILRCVPISNHLYFYWYRQILGQKVEFLVSFYNNEISEKSEIFDDQFSVERPDGSNFTLKIRSTKLEDSAMYFCASSEGGERWEQYFGPGTRLTVT.

The rearrangement joins TRBV5-1 to TRBJ2-1; D might be TRBD2 (5 bases). V gave up 2 bases and J gave up 2 bases, with 11 bases separating them. This CDR3 is built from 15 residues. Germline V gene sequence: CDR1 SGHRS, CDR2 YFSETQ. CDR3 bases: TGCGCCAGCAGCTTAGAGGGAGCAACCTACAATGAGCAGTTCTTC. It specifies CASSLEGATYNEQFF.

This rearrangement joins TRBV27 to TRBJ1-1; D is unclear. The germline gives CDR1 MNHEY, CDR2 SMNVEV (reference sequence). V dropped 3 bases and J dropped 1 base, with 9 bases sitting between them. This CDR3 spans 14 amino acids. The CDR3 nucleotides read TGTGCCAGCAGTTTTGTAACTCGGAACACTGAAGCTTTCTTT. It specifies CASSFVTRNTEAFF.

This sequence joins TRBV28 and TRBJ2-7; 7 nucleotides line up with TRBD1. Germline V gene data show CDR1 as MDHEN and CDR2 as SYDVKM. With V trimmed by 5 bases and J by 7 bases, 17 bases remained unmatched. The CDR3 loop spans 16 amino acids. CDR3 region: CASSLTGNVGYNEQYF. For the CDR3, the DNA is TGTGCCAGCAGTCTGACAGGGAACGTTGGCTACAATGAGCAGTACTTC.

The chain has TRBV6-1 and TRBJ2-5; 7 bases agree with TRBD2. The CDR3 runs 15 residues. Germline V gene lookup returns CDR1 MNHNS and CDR2 SASEGT. With V trimmed by 6 bases and J by 5 bases, 12 bases remained unmatched. The CDR3 DNA reads as TGTGCCAGCAGGAGGATCCCAAACGGGGGGGAGACCCAGTACTTC. Protein product: CASRRIPNGGETQYF.

This clonotype was seen more than once but under ten times. CDR3 amino acids: CASGLGQGEFWETQYF. The CDR3 region has the DNA TGTGCTAGTGGTTTGGGACAGGGGGAGTTCTGGGAGACCCAGTACTTC. The chain has TRBV12-5 and TRBJ2-7; TRBD1 agrees at 9 bases. The last part of the DNA fits TRBJ2-5 better; the J call may be wrong. Germline lookup yields CDR1 LGHNT and CDR2 FRNRAP. This CDR3 region has 16 residues.

The chain joins TRBV5-5 to TRBJ2-7, with D possibly matching TRBD1 (6 bases). V lost 3 bases, J lost 0 bases, and 19 bases lay in between. Germline V gene sequence: CDR1 SGHKS, CDR2 YYEKEE (reference sequence). This CDR3 has 17 amino acids. Here the CDR3 reads CASSYYGGGLSSYEQYF. The CDR3 DNA reads TGTGCCAGCAGCTATTATGGTGGGGGCCTTAGCTCCTACGAGCAGTACTTC.

J is TRBJ2-7 and V is TRBV25-1; 7 positions match TRBD2. The germline V gene has CDR1 MGHDK and CDR2 SYGVNS. This CDR3 has 12 residues. V gave up 10 bases and J gave up 5 bases; unmatched junction bases: 8. The CDR3: CATRRENHEQYF. In nucleotides, the CDR3 is TGTGCCACCAGGCGGGAGAACCACGAGCAGTACTTC.

This clonotype was recorded only once. The V and J genes are TRBV6-6 and TRBJ2-5, with 9 bases lining up with TRBD2. Germline V CDR1 and CDR2: MNHNY, SVGAGI (reference sequence). The CDR3 spans 14 residues. The V gene end was trimmed by 6 bases and the J gene end by 7 bases; junction bases not matched to a gene: 9. CDR3 loop: CASSRGGSGGTQYF. In DNA, the CDR3 is TGTGCCAGCAGCCGAGGAGGTAGCGGGGGGACCCAGTACTTC.

This clonotype was seen only a few times. V is TRBV12-3 or TRBV12-4 and J is TRBJ2-7, with TRBD1 as a possible D gene (6 bases). The CDR3 consists of 14 residues. The germline V and J ends were trimmed by 6 bases and 0 bases, with 12 bases remaining between them. The CDR3 loop is CASSPTGHSYEQYF. In DNA form, the CDR3 reads TGTGCCAGCAGCCCGACAGGACACTCCTACGAGCAGTACTTC.

This clonotype was observed a handful of times. V gene TRBV5-1 combines with J gene TRBJ2-1; D is perhaps TRBD1 or TRBD2 (6 bases each). The length of the CDR3 is 16 residues. Per the germline V gene, CDR1 is SGHRS and CDR2 is YFSETQ. Trimming shortened V by 1 base and J by 7 bases, and 18 bases separated the two germline ends. The chain's CDR3 is CASSLYGGGASNEQFF. CDR3 DNA: TGCGCCAGCAGCTTGTATGGAGGGGGAGCCTCTAATGAGCAGTTCTTC. Variable domain in full (rest from reference TRBV5-1 and TRBJ2-1): KAGVTQTPRYLIKTRGQQVTLSCSPISGHRSVSWYQQTPGQGLQFLFEYFSETQRNKGNFPGRFSGRQFSNSRSEMNVSTLELGDSALYLCASSLYGGGASNEQFFGPGTRLTVL.

The gene calls are TRBV7-2 and TRBJ2-3; 10 positions match TRBD1. CDR3 length: 14 residues. The germline gives CDR1 SGHTA, CDR2 FQGNSA. Unmatched junction bases numbered 7, after V lost 6 bases and J lost 7 bases. The CDR3 DNA sequence: TGTGCCAGCAGAACGACAGGGGGCATAAATACGCAGTATTTT. It translates to CASRTTGGINTQYF.

Of note for this clonotype: Likely a read error: the CDR3 ends without its conserved phenylalanine or tryptophan. V is TRBV12-3 or TRBV12-4 and J is TRBJ2-3; the match to TRBD2 covers 12 bases. The ends lost 6 bases at V and 2 bases at J; junction bases unmatched: 6. The CDR3 sequence is 16 residues long. The CDR3: CASSRRTSGVTDTQYS. In nucleotides, the CDR3 is TGTGCCAGCAGCCGCCGGACTAGCGGGGTCACAGATACGCAGTATTCT.

The chain recombines TRBV7-8 with TRBJ2-3, with TRBD2 as a possible D gene (6 bases). Germline loops: CDR1 SGHVS, CDR2 FQNEAQ. The CDR3 sequence is 15 residues long. V lost 4 bases to trimming and J lost 2 bases, with 13 bases between them. DNA for the CDR3: TGTGCCAGCAGCTCCCGGACTATGGCCACAGATACGCAGTATTTT. This translates into CASSSRTMATDTQYF.

The V gene is TRBV5-1, the J gene TRBJ2-3; 10 nucleotides agree with TRBD2. Losses at the gene ends were 6 bases for V and 5 bases for J; bases not matched to a gene: 12. The germline V gene encodes CDR1 SGHRS and CDR2 YFSETQ. The CDR3 runs to 16 residues. CDR3 region: CASTLAGTRAQDTQYF. CDR3 sequence (DNA): TGCGCCAGCACACTAGCGGGAACTAGAGCACAAGATACGCAGTATTTT. Using reference TRBV5-1 and TRBJ2-3 for the parts outside the CDR3, the full variable domain is KAGVTQTPRYLIKTRGQQVTLSCSPISGHRSVSWYQQTPGQGLQFLFEYFSETQRNKGNFPGRFSGRQFSNSRSEMNVSTLELGDSALYLCASTLAGTRAQDTQYFGPGTRLTVL.

This clonotype was found a few times. The chain uses TRBV12-3 or TRBV12-4 and TRBJ1-5; D unclear. This CDR3 has 14 amino acids. The V end lost 2 bases, the J end lost 4 bases, and 9 bases lay between the germline ends. The CDR3 bases are TGTGCCAGCAGTTTATCTTCGATGAATCAGCCCCAGCATTTT. Its protein is CASSLSSMNQPQHF.

The rearrangement joins TRBV25-1 to TRBJ2-7; 7 bases fit TRBD1. The DNA end favors TRBJ2-1, so the J call may be wrong. Germline loops: CDR1 MGHDK, CDR2 SYGVNS. The CDR3 spans 15 residues. The CDR3 region is CASSRDRVGSYEQFF. The CDR3 region has the DNA TGTGCCAGCTCCCGAGACAGGGTAGGATCCTACGAGCAGTTCTTC.

The chain links TRBV12-3 or TRBV12-4 to TRBJ1-1; the D is unclear. V shed 2 bases and J shed 5 bases, with 9 bases lying between them. This CDR3 is built from 13 residues. CDR3 coding DNA: TGTGCCAGCAGTTTATGGGGAGGAACTGAAGCTTTCTTT. Protein: CASSLWGGTEAFF.

This chain joins TRBV4-1 and TRBJ2-2; D gene unclear. CDR3 length equals 15 residues. Trimming pared 9 bases from V and 0 bases from J, leaving 14 bases between. Germline loops: CDR1 MGHRA, CDR2 YSYEKL. The CDR3, as DNA: TGCGCCAGTAAGATCAGCGCTTCGAACACCGGGGAGCTGTTTTTT. Translation: CASKISASNTGELFF.

This clonotype was picked up a small number of times. In nucleotides, the CDR3 is TGCAGCACCTGGCAACGACTTAAGGAGACCCAGTACTTC. Translating gives CSTWQRLKETQYF. This chain uses TRBV29-1 with TRBJ2-5; unclear D gene. The length of the CDR3 is 13 residues. Germline V gives CDR1 SQVTM, CDR2 ANQGSEA. The V end was cut by 8 bases, the J end by 5 bases, with 18 bases between.

A word on this clonotype: It is unclear where the CDR3 begins or ends on the DNA, so no DNA is shown, and the CDR3 is as TCRdb lists it. The V gene is TRBV20-1, the J gene TRBJ1-4; the D call in the table, TRBD1, was not verified against the DNA. Termini included, the CDR3 measures 16 amino acids. Germline V gene lookup returns CDR1 DFQATT and CDR2 SNEGSKA (reference sequence). CDR3 sequence: CSASGPAQRTNEKLFF.

The chain joins TRBV29-1 to TRBJ2-5; D unresolved. The CDR3 sequence is 12 residues long. Looked up from germline, CDR1 is SQVTM and CDR2 is ANQGSEA. Trimming took 6 bases from V and 0 from J, leaving 8 bases between them. The CDR3 is CSVSGNQETQYF. CDR3 DNA sequence: TGCAGCGTCTCGGGTAACCAAGAGACCCAGTACTTC.

The V call is TRBV4-3, the J call TRBJ2-1; D possibly corresponds to TRBD2 (5 bases). Per germline, CDR1 LGHNA and CDR2 YSLEER. Between the trimmed V and J ends, which lost 6 bases and 4 bases, there was a span of 16 bases. This CDR3 has 15 amino acids. CDR3 region: CASSLASNRYNEQFF. CDR3 coding DNA: TGCGCCAGCAGTCTAGCTAGTAATAGATACAATGAGCAGTTCTTC.

This clonotype was detected a few times. The chain employs TRBV27 and TRBJ1-6; the match to TRBD1 covers 9 bases. The CDR3 is 15 residues long. The J segment lost 9 bases and the V segment lost 4 bases, leaving 7 bases of the junction unmatched. The germline V gene has CDR1 MNHEY and CDR2 SMNVEV (reference sequence). CDR3 in amino acids: CASSSGQGNRSPLHF. CDR3 sequence (DNA): TGTGCCAGCAGTTCGGGACAGGGTAATCGTTCACCCCTCCACTTT.